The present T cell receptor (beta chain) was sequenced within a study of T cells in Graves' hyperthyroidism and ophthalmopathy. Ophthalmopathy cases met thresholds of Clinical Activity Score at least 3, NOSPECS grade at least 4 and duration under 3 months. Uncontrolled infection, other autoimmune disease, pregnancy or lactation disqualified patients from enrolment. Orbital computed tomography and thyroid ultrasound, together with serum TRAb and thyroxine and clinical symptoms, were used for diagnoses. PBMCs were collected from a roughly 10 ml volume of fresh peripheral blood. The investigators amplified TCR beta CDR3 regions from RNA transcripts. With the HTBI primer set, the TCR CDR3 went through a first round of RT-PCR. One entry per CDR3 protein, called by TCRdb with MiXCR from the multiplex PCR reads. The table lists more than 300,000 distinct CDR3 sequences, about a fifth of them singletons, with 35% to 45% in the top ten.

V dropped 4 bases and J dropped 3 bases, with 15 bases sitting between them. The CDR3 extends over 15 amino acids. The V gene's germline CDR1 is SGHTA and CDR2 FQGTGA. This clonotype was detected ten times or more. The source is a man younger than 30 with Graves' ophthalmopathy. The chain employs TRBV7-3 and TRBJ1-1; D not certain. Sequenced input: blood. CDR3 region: CASSSSAILDTEAFF. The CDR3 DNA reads TGTGCCAGCAGCTCGTCAGCCATCTTGGACACTGAAGCTTTCTTT.